These 10 T cell receptor beta chains share one sample of origin, sequenced in a study of T-cell memory formation after mild COVID-19. TCRdb used MiXCR to reprocess the 5' RACE reads, holding one entry per CDR3 protein. The sample yields about 200,000 distinct CDR3 sequences, 18% seen once. The sequenced sample consisted of PBMCs or a T cell subset sorted from them (not recorded which). The receptors come from an adult woman who had mild COVID-19 (a few samples of this study predate the infection). Cell type and time point are not known.

CDR3 region: CASSKAGGYSAYEQYF. CDR3 in DNA: TGTGCCAGCAGCAAAGCGGGGGGTTATTCCGCCTACGAGCAGTACTTC. The rearrangement links TRBV7-2 to TRBJ2-7, with 9 bases that match TRBD2. Trimming at V came to 5 bases and at J to 2 bases, leaving 10 bases not matched to a gene. CDR1 and CDR2 from the germline V gene are SGHTA and FQGNSA. The CDR3 runs to 16 residues.

This clonotype has a handful of counts. The chain employs TRBV7-3 and TRBJ2-5, with TRBD1 matching over 8 bases. The germline V gene has CDR1 SGHTA and CDR2 FQGTGA. J gave up 2 bases and V 3 bases, and 5 bases lay outside the gene matches. The CDR3 has 15 amino acids. This CDR3 is CASSFSGTGQETQYF. In DNA, the CDR3 is TGTGCCAGCAGCTTTTCCGGGACAGGACAAGAGACCCAGTACTTC. Based on the CDR3 plus reference TRBV7-3 and TRBJ2-5, the full variable domain is GAGVSQTPSNKVTEKGKYVELRCDPISGHTALYWYRQSLGQGPEFLIYFQGTGAADDSGLPNDRFFAVRPEGSVSTLKIQRTERGDSAVYLCASSFSGTGQETQYFGPGTRLLVL.

As DNA, the CDR3 is TGTGCCACCAGTGGTTTAACCGGGGGTAGCAATCAGCCCCAGCATTTT. Its protein is CATSGLTGGSNQPQHF. This sequence joins TRBV24-1 and TRBJ1-5, with D perhaps TRBD1 (5 bases). Germline V gene data show CDR1 as KGHDR and CDR2 as SFDVKD. Trimming cost V 5 bases and J 0 bases, with 13 bases left between them. The CDR3 has 16 amino acids.

The rearrangement uses TRBV6-5 and TRBJ2-6; D call uncertain. The V gene's germline CDR1 is MNHEY and CDR2 SVGAGI. The CDR3 covers 16 residues. Trimming cost V 2 bases and J 0 bases, with 8 bases left between them. The CDR3 spells CASSYRAVSGANVLTF. CDR3 nucleotides: TGTGCCAGCAGTTACCGGGCAGTCTCTGGGGCCAACGTCCTGACTTTC.

The V call is TRBV29-1, the J call TRBJ2-7, with a tentative D call TRBD1 (5 bases). The CDR3 is 13 amino acids. V lost 4 bases and J 4 bases, leaving 14 bases between the germline ends. Germline loops: CDR1 SQVTM, CDR2 ANQGSEA. The CDR3: CSVGGRPGYEQYF. In DNA form, the CDR3 reads TGCAGCGTTGGCGGACGTCCAGGGTACGAGCAGTACTTC.

This clonotype was counted a few times. V and J are TRBV7-3 and TRBJ2-1; 9 bases are shared with TRBD2. The CDR3 spans 13 residues. The V gene's germline CDR1 is SGHTA and CDR2 FQGTGA. V trimming: 4 bases; J trimming: 10 bases; junction bases outside the gene matches: 5. CDR3 nucleotides: TGTGCCAGCAGCTCGATTACTAGCGGGGAGCAGTTCTTC. Its translation is CASSSITSGEQFF.

This chain connects TRBV5-5 to TRBJ1-5, with no clear D. Germline-derived CDR1 and CDR2 are SGHKS and YYEKEE (reference sequence). The V and J ends lost 0 bases and 11 bases respectively, with 18 bases between them. CDR3 length: 15 amino acids. CDR3 in amino acids: CASSLEPGRMRTQHF. The DNA of the CDR3 is TGTGCCAGCAGCTTGGAACCGGGGAGAATGAGGACCCAGCATTTT. Combining the CDR3 with reference TRBV5-5 and TRBJ1-5 gives the whole variable domain DAGVTQSPTHLIKTRGQQVTLRCSPISGHKSVSWYQQVLGQGPQFIFQYYEKEERGRGNFPDRFSARQFPNYSSELNVNALLLGDSALYLCASSLEPGRMRTQHFGDGTRLSIL.

The sample holds many counts of this clonotype. This chain joins TRBV7-2 and TRBJ1-1; no clear D gene. CDR3 length equals 14 residues. Germline V gene sequence: CDR1 SGHTA, CDR2 FQGNSA. V lost 8 bases and J 0 bases, leaving 13 bases between the germline ends. The CDR3 region is CASDSGRMNTEAFF. The CDR3 region has the DNA TGTGCCAGCGACTCTGGGAGGATGAACACTGAAGCTTTCTTT.

The chain carries TRBV5-6 and TRBJ2-1, with a weak D call TRBD2 (5 bases). Germline V gene lookup returns CDR1 SGHDT and CDR2 YYEEEE. The V end lost 0 bases, the J end lost 15 bases, and 10 bases lay between the germline ends. CDR3 length: 11 amino acids. The CDR3, as DNA: TGTGCCAGCAGCTTGGTCGGGGATAGGTTCTTC. Amino acid sequence: CASSLVGDRFF.

This clonotype came up a few times. V is TRBV7-8 and J is TRBJ2-3, with TRBD2 matching over 8 bases. The trim removed 5 bases at V and 5 bases at J, leaving 15 bases unmatched. This CDR3 region has 17 residues. Germline V gene lookup returns CDR1 SGHVS and CDR2 FQNEAQ. CDR3 in amino acids: CASSPSSTGGPGDTQYF. CDR3 sequence (DNA): TGTGCCAGCAGCCCATCAAGTACGGGGGGGCCCGGAGATACGCAGTATTTT. The full variable domain, with the rest looked up from reference TRBV7-8 and TRBJ2-3, is GAGVSQSPRYKVAKRGQDVALRCDPISGHVSLFWYQQALGQGPEFLTYFQNEAQLDKSGLPSDRFFAERPEGSVSTLKIQRTQQEDSAVYLCASSPSSTGGPGDTQYFGPGTRLTVL.